The 28 T cell receptor beta chains given below trace back to one sample, sequenced in a study of cytomegalovirus exposure and HLA in healthy donors. The primer mix had 60 Vbeta and 13 Jbeta primers. Only in-frame clones appear in the TCRdb table, and some are missing; sequencing was by immunoSEQ multiplex PCR. This sample carries more than 70,000 clones, about three quarters of them seen once, and the ten largest clones take under 3%. The specimen sequenced was PBMCs. These TCRs come from a man over 45 in good health and CMV-seropositive.

This clone appeared a few times. The rearrangement uses TRBV12-5 and TRBJ2-7; possibly TRBD2 for D (6 bases). Germline-derived CDR1 and CDR2 are LGHNT and FRNRAP. The CDR3 runs to 18 residues. With 4 bases removed from V and 4 bases from J, the gap between germline ends came to 26 bases. The CDR3 spells CASGSYGTTRIFSYEQYF. The CDR3 DNA is TGTGCTAGTGGTTCGTACGGAACGACTAGAATTTTTTCATACGAGCAGTACTTC.

The sample holds one count of this clone. This rearrangement joins TRBV19 to TRBJ2-1, with a possible D match to TRBD2 (5 bases). CDR1 is LNHDA and CDR2 is SQIVND in the germline V gene (reference sequence). The CDR3 length is 15 residues. V was clipped by 6 bases and J by 9 bases, with 21 bases between them. The CDR3 nucleotides are TGTGCCAGTAGCCCTGGTGCTAGCTTTGGACTTGAGCAGTTCTTC. It yields the protein CASSPGASFGLEQFF.

The chain uses TRBV19 and TRBJ2-1; TRBD2 is a possible D gene (5 bases). Trimming removed 4 bases from V and 0 bases from J, with 7 bases in between. The CDR3 is 14 residues long. Germline assignment: CDR1 LNHDA and CDR2 SQIVND (reference sequence). CDR3 DNA: TGTGCCAGTAGTACTGGGAGCTCCTACAATGAGCAGTTCTTC. Translated, it gives CASSTGSSYNEQFF.

This clone was found a few times. The chain combines TRBV4-1 with TRBJ2-3; 7 bases agree with TRBD2. Germline V lookup: CDR1 MGHRA, CDR2 YSYEKL. With 0 bases clipped from V and 2 bases from J, the junction kept 8 bases outside the gene matches. The CDR3 consists of 17 residues. The DNA for the CDR3 is TGCGCCAGCAGCCAAGATTTGCAAGCGGGGTTCACAGATACGCAGTATTTT. The encoded protein is CASSQDLQAGFTDTQYF.

V usage is TRBV6-1 and J usage is TRBJ2-7; no clear D gene. V was clipped by 0 bases and J by 5 bases, with 11 bases between them. This CDR3 comprises 14 residues. CDR1 is MNHNS and CDR2 is SASEGT in the germline V gene. The CDR3 DNA is TGTGCCAGCAGTGAAGCTCTCGTAGGAGACGAGCAGTACTTC. It codes for CASSEALVGDEQYF.

This chain uses TRBV5-6 with TRBJ2-3, with a possible D match to TRBD2 (6 bases). In germline, CDR1 is SGHDT, CDR2 YYEEEE. The CDR3 is made up of 16 amino acids. Between the trimmed V and J ends, which lost 1 base and 2 bases, there was a span of 14 bases. Written as DNA, the CDR3 is TGTGCCAGCAGCTTGTCGGGACTTAAAATCACAGATACGCAGTATTTT. Translated: CASSLSGLKITDTQYF.

This chain connects TRBV5-4 to TRBJ2-2; no clear D. Per the germline V gene, CDR1 is SGHNT and CDR2 is YYREEE (reference sequence). The CDR3 is made up of 17 amino acids. Trimming shortened V by 4 bases and J by 5 bases, and 21 bases separated the two germline ends. The CDR3 DNA sequence: TGTGCCAGCAGCCCACGGTCCGTAGCAGCTACGACCGGGGAGCTGTTTTTT. Its protein is CASSPRSVAATTGELFF.

The rearrangement joins TRBV6-5 to TRBJ1-2, with TRBD1 as a possible D gene (6 bases). Germline V CDR1 and CDR2: MNHEY, SVGAGI. The V gene lost 6 bases and the J gene lost 1 base, with 9 bases spanning the gap. This CDR3 has 13 amino acids. The CDR3 is CASRVRGNYGYTF. CDR3 bases: TGTGCCAGCAGAGTCAGGGGTAACTATGGCTACACCTTC.

This chain uses TRBV13 with TRBJ1-2; 11 nucleotides match TRBD1. The CDR3 totals 15 residues. Germline V lookup: CDR1 PRHDT, CDR2 FYEKMQ (reference sequence). V gave up 5 bases and J gave up 6 bases; unmatched junction bases: 8. This chain's CDR3 is CASSQTSGQGDGYTF. The CDR3 nucleotides are TGTGCCAGCAGCCAGACCTCGGGACAGGGGGATGGCTACACCTTC.

The V gene is TRBV10-1, the J gene TRBJ1-3, with D perhaps TRBD1 (5 bases). This CDR3 comprises 15 residues. The germline gives CDR1 WNHNN, CDR2 SYGVQD (reference sequence). V lost 6 bases, J lost 3 bases, and 15 bases lay in between. The CDR3 here is CASSPAGLGGNTIYF. The CDR3 region has the DNA TGCGCCAGCAGCCCGGCAGGGCTGGGTGGAAACACCATATATTTT.

This clone showed up just once. This chain links TRBV2 with TRBJ2-6, with 7 nucleotides matching TRBD1. Germline CDR1 is SNHLY and CDR2 is FYNNEI. The trim removed 6 bases at V and 2 bases at J, leaving 10 bases unmatched. There are 17 residues in the CDR3. CDR3 in DNA: TGTGCCAGCAGAGGTTCAGGGGGATCCGCTGGGGCCAACGTCCTGACTTTC. Translation: CASRGSGGSAGANVLTF.

The chain is built from TRBV4-3 and TRBJ2-1, with 8 bases fitting TRBD2. Germline trimming cut 1 base from V and 2 bases from J; bases unmatched to any gene: 1. Per the germline V gene, CDR1 is LGHNA and CDR2 is YSLEER. The CDR3 is made up of 15 amino acids. CDR3 loop: CASSQAGLAYNEQFF. The CDR3 region has the DNA TGCGCCAGCAGCCAAGCGGGACTAGCCTACAATGAGCAGTTCTTC.

In regard to this clone: A read error may produce the germline difference seen at one junction end. This chain connects TRBV5-4 to TRBJ1-1, with 8 bases lining up with TRBD1. Germline V gives CDR1 SGHNT, CDR2 YYREEE (reference sequence). CDR3 length equals 13 residues. The DNA for the CDR3 is TGTGCCGGCAGGACAGGGATGAACACTGAAGCTTTCTTT. This translates into CAGRTGMNTEAFF.

The chain employs TRBV7-6 and TRBJ2-2; D may be TRBD2 (5 bases). V was trimmed by 3 bases and J by 4 bases, leaving 6 bases between them. Germline lookup yields CDR1 SGHVS and CDR2 FNYEAQ. CDR3 size: 13 residues. The CDR3 DNA sequence: TGTGCCAGCAGCTTTGAGGGCACCGGGGAGCTGTTTTTT. Translated, it gives CASSFEGTGELFF.

V is TRBV4-2 and J is TRBJ2-3; 8 positions match TRBD2. J was trimmed by 2 bases and V by 1 base; bases with no gene match: 8. This CDR3 comprises 17 residues. The germline V gene has CDR1 LGHNA and CDR2 YNFKEQ. This CDR3 reads CASSQASGGPPTDTQYF. The DNA of the CDR3 is TGTGCCAGCAGCCAAGCCTCGGGAGGGCCACCCACAGATACGCAGTATTTT.

This chain connects TRBV25-1 to TRBJ2-1; 12 nucleotides match TRBD2. The V and J ends lost 5 bases and 8 bases, in that order; junction bases with no gene match: 4. The CDR3 loop spans 14 amino acids. Germline lookup yields CDR1 MGHDK and CDR2 SYGVNS. CDR3: CASSPSGRGYEQFF. Here the CDR3 DNA reads TGTGCCAGCAGTCCTAGCGGGAGGGGTTATGAGCAGTTCTTC.

The chain carries TRBV14 and TRBJ2-5; possibly TRBD2 for D (6 bases). There are 16 residues in the CDR3. Germline V gives CDR1 SGHDN, CDR2 FVKESK. With 2 bases removed from V and 4 bases from J, the gap between germline ends came to 17 bases. CDR3 nucleotides: TGTGCCAGCAGCCAAAGACTAGAAATGGTAGCAGAGACCCAGTACTTC. As protein: CASSQRLEMVAETQYF.

There are a few counts of this clone. This chain links TRBV21-1 with TRBJ2-5; the table's D call TRBD2 went unverified against the DNA. TRBV21-1 is labeled a pseudogene. The CDR3 sequence is 11 residues long. Here the CDR3 reads CASSVQETQYF. CDR3 in DNA: TGTGCCAGCAGCGTACAAGAGACCCAGTACTTC.

The CDR3 DNA follows: TGTGCCAGCAGTCGGGACATAAGATATGGCTACACCTTC. Its protein product is CASSRDIRYGYTF. This sequence joins TRBV6-1 and TRBJ1-2, with D possibly TRBD1 on 6 matching bases. Germline V gene sequence: CDR1 MNHNS, CDR2 SASEGT. Between the trimmed V and J ends, which lost 5 bases and 5 bases, there was a span of 12 bases. This CDR3 contains 13 residues.

The V and J genes are TRBV19 and TRBJ1-1; TRBD1 matches 8 bases. This CDR3 is 15 amino acids long. Germline V CDR1 and CDR2: LNHDA, SQIVND (reference sequence). The ends lost 4 bases at V and 0 bases at J; junction bases unmatched: 4. CDR3 loop: CASSTQQGVNTEAFF. CDR3 nucleotide sequence: TGTGCCAGTAGTACCCAACAGGGGGTGAACACTGAAGCTTTCTTT.

The chain is built from TRBV11-1 and TRBJ2-2; weak D call: TRBD1 (6 bases). Trimming pared 6 bases from V and 5 bases from J, leaving 16 bases between. This CDR3 has 15 residues. Germline loops: CDR1 SGHAT, CDR2 FQDESV (reference sequence). The CDR3 loop is CASSPQGSGTGELFF. In DNA, the CDR3 is TGTGCCAGCAGTCCGCAGGGGTCGGGGACCGGGGAGCTGTTTTTT. The entire variable domain, with the rest obtained from reference TRBV11-1 and TRBJ2-2, is as follows: EAEVAQSPRYKITEKSQAVAFWCDPISGHATLYWYRQILGQGPELLVQFQDESVVDDSQLPKDRFSAERLKGVDSTLKIQPAELGDSAMYLCASSPQGSGTGELFFGEGSRLTVL.

Points on this clone: Germline is not matched at one junction end, which may reflect a read error. The genes are TRBV5-6 and TRBJ2-6, with TRBD1 matching 7 bases. The V gene's germline CDR1 is SGHDT and CDR2 YYEEEE. There are 16 residues in the CDR3. The CDR3 spells CASSRRGSSGANGLTF. The CDR3 DNA is TGTGCCAGCAGCCGCAGGGGGAGCTCTGGGGCCAACGGCCTGACTTTC.

V is TRBV7-8 and J is TRBJ2-6; possible D gene TRBD1, 5 bases. Between the trimmed V and J ends, which lost 5 bases and 2 bases, there was a span of 13 bases. The length of the CDR3 is 16 residues. Germline CDR1 and CDR2: SGHVS and FQNEAQ. In nucleotides, the CDR3 is TGTGCCAGCAGCCACGGACAAGGGACTGGGGCCAACGTCCTGACTTTC. It encodes CASSHGQGTGANVLTF.

This sequence joins TRBV19 and TRBJ2-7; tentative D call: TRBD2 (5 bases). The CDR3 contains 11 residues. The V gene's germline CDR1 is LNHDA and CDR2 SQIVND (reference sequence). The ends were cut back, 4 bases at V and 7 bases at J, with 8 bases in the middle. CDR3 region: CASSTGGEQYF. The CDR3 bases are TGTGCCAGTAGTACCGGAGGAGAGCAGTACTTC.

The chain joins TRBV28 to TRBJ1-2; possibly TRBD1 for D (5 bases). The CDR3 consists of 14 residues. Between the trimmed V and J ends, which lost 5 bases and 8 bases, there was a span of 18 bases. In germline, CDR1 is MDHEN, CDR2 SYDVKM. The CDR3 nucleotides read TGTGCCAGCAGTGGGGGGGGTGTAGAGGCCGGCTACACCTTC. Encoded protein: CASSGGGVEAGYTF.

CDR3 loop: CAWTGQHYSGNTIYF. In DNA, the CDR3 is TGTGCCTGGACCGGACAGCACTACTCTGGAAACACCATATATTTT. The V and J genes are TRBV30 and TRBJ1-3; perhaps TRBD1 as D (6 bases). This CDR3 has 15 amino acids. V was clipped by 4 bases and J by 0 bases, with 13 bases between them. Germline assignment: CDR1 GTSNPN and CDR2 SVGIG (reference sequence).

The CDR3 region is CASSVGPSGDTNEQFF. CDR3 bases: TGTGCCAGCAGCGTAGGTCCTAGCGGGGATACTAATGAGCAGTTCTTC. The rearrangement uses TRBV9 and TRBJ2-1; 9 nucleotides align to TRBD2. CDR1 is SGDLS, CDR2 YYNGEE, per germline. Trimming removed 0 bases from V and 7 bases from J; junction bases left unmatched: 8. This CDR3 spans 16 amino acids.

The rearrangement uses TRBV2 and TRBJ2-2; a possible D gene is TRBD2 (6 bases). Germline CDR1 is SNHLY and CDR2 is FYNNEI. The V and J ends lost 11 bases and 4 bases respectively, with 17 bases between them. The CDR3 extends over 14 amino acids. The CDR3 reads CAGVGLSGTGELFF. The CDR3 DNA sequence: TGTGCCGGAGTGGGACTTTCGGGCACCGGGGAGCTGTTTTTT.